In this sample, the clone carrying this T cell receptor (beta chain) turned up once. The sample is drawn from a study of OX40 agonist ivuxolimab in advanced cancers. TCRdb's copy holds only in-frame clones and misses some; the assay was immunoSEQ multiplex PCR. The table shows about 83,000 clones, with about 90% occurring only once. The CDR3 covers 14 residues. Germline assignment: CDR1 LGHNA and CDR2 YSLEER. With 4 bases removed from V and 9 bases from J, the gap between germline ends came to 13 bases. The source of this sequence is an adult with an advanced solid tumor such as melanoma, head and neck, liver or kidney cancer. The chain employs TRBV4-3 and TRBJ1-6, with unresolved D. Here the sequenced sample was CD4+ or CD8+ T cells sorted from blood, taken in a trial of the OX40 agonist ivuxolimab. The CDR3 DNA reads TGCGCCAGCAGCCCGCTCACGGGAGGTTCACCCCTCCACTTT. Translated, it gives CASSPLTGGSPLHF.